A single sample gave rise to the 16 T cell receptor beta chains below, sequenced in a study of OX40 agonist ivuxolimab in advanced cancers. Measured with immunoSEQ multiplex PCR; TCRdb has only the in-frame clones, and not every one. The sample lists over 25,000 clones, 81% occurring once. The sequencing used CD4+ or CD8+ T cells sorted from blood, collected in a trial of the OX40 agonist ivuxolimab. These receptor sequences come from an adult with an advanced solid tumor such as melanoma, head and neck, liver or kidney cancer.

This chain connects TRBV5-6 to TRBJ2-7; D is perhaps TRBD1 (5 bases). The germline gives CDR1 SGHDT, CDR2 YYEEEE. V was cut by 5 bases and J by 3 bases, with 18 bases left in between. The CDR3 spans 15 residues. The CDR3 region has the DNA TGTGCCAGCAGTCCGATCCAGGGCCCCCACTACGAGCAGTACTTC. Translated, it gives CASSPIQGPHYEQYF.

Here the CDR3 reads CASSFQGVKTF. CDR3 in DNA: TGTGCCAGCAGCTTCCAAGGGGTAAAGACCTTC. The chain is built from TRBV5-8 and TRBJ1-2; possibly TRBD1 for D (5 bases). Germline V CDR1 and CDR2: SGHTS, YDEGEE. Trimming left V 2 bases short and J 14 bases short, with 13 bases between. CDR3 length equals 11 residues.

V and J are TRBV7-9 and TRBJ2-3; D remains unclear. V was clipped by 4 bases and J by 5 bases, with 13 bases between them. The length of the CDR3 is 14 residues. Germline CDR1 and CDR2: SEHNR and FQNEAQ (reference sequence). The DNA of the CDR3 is TGTGCCAGCAGCTCCGGGTCCCCTTTAGATACGCAGTATTTT. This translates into CASSSGSPLDTQYF.

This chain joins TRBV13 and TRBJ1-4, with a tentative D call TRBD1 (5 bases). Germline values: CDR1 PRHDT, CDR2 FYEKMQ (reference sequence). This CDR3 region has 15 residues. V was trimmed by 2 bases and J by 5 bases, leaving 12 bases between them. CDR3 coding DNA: TGTGCCAGCAGCTTACGGACCGGGACGAATGAAAAACTGTTTTTT. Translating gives CASSLRTGTNEKLFF.

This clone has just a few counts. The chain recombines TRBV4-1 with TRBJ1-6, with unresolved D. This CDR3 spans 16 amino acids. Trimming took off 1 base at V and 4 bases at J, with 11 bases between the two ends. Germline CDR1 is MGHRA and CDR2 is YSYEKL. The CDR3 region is CASSQVVGGYNSPLHF. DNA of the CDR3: TGCGCCAGCAGCCAAGTGGTAGGAGGATATAATTCACCCCTCCACTTT.

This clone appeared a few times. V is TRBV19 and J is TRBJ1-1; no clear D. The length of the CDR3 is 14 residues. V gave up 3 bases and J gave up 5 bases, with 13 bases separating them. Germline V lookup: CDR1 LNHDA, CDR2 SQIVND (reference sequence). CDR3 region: CASSISISGTEAFF. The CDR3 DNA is TGTGCCAGTAGTATTTCAATTTCCGGGACTGAAGCTTTCTTT.

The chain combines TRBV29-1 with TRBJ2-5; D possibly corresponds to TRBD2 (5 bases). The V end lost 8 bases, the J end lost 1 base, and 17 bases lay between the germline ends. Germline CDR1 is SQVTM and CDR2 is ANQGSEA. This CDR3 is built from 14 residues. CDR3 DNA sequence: TGCAGCCCCATGAAGTGGGAGCCCCAAGAGACCCAGTACTTC. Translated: CSPMKWEPQETQYF.

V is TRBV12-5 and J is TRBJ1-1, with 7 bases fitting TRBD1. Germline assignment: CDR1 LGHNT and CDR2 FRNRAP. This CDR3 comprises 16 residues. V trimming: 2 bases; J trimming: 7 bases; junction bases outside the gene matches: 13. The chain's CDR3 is CASGLQGGGRFNEAFF. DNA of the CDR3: TGTGCTAGTGGTTTGCAAGGGGGCGGACGGTTTAATGAAGCTTTCTTT.

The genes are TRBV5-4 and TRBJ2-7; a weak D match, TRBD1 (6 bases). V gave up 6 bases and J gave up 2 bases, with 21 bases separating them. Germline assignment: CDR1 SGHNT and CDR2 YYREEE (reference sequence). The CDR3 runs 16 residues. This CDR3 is CASTEIGTLITYEQYF. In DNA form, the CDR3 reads TGTGCCAGCACCGAGATAGGGACACTGATAACCTACGAGCAGTACTTC. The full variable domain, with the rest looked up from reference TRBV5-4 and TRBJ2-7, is ETGVTQSPTHLIKTRGQQVTLRCSSQSGHNTVSWYQQALGQGPQFIFQYYREEENGRGNFPPRFSGLQFPNYSSELNVNALELDDSALYLCASTEIGTLITYEQYFGPGTRLTVT.

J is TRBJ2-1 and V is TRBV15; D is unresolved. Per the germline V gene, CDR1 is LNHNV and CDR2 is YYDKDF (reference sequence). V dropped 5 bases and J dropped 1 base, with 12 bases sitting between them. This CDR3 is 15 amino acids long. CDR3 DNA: TGTGCCACCAGCCTCGTAGGCATGTCCTACAATGAGCAGTTCTTC. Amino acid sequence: CATSLVGMSYNEQFF.

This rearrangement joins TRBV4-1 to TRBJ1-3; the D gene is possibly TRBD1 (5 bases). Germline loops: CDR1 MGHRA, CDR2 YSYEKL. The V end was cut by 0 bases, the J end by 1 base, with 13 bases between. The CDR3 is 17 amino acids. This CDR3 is CASSQESLGTSGNTIYF. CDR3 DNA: TGCGCCAGCAGCCAAGAAAGCTTGGGGACTTCTGGAAACACCATATATTTT.

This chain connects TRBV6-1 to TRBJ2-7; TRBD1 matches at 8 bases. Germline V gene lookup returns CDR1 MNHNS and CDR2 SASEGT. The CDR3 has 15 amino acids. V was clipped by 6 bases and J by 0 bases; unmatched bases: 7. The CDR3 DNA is TGTGCCAGCAGCCTAGGACAGGGCGCCTCCTACGAGCAGTACTTC. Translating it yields CASSLGQGASYEQYF.

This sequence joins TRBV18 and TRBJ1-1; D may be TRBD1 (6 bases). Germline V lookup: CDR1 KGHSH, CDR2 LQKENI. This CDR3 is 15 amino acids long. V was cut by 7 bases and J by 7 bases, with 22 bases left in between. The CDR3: CASWGGQSRNVEAFF. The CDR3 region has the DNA TGTGCCAGCTGGGGGGGGCAATCAAGGAATGTTGAAGCTTTCTTT.

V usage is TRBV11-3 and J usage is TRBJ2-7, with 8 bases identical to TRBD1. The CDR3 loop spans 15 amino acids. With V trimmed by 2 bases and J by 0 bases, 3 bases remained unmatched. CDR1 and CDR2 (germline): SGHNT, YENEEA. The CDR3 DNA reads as TGTGCCAGCAGCTTATTTACAGGGGGCTCCTACGAGCAGTACTTC. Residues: CASSLFTGGSYEQYF.

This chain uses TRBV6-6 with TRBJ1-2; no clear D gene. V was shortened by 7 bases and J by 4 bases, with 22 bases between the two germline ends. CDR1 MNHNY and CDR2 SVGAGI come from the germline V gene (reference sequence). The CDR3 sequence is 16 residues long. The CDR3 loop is CASTMAWRVGGYGYTF. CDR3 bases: TGTGCCAGCACTATGGCCTGGCGGGTCGGAGGCTATGGCTACACCTTC.

For the CDR3, the DNA is TGTGCCTGGAGTCCGGACAGCACAGATACGCAGTATTTT. This translates into CAWSPDSTDTQYF. This sequence joins TRBV30 and TRBJ2-3; the D is unclear. The germline gives CDR1 GTSNPN, CDR2 SVGIG (reference sequence). This CDR3 contains 13 residues. V was clipped by 2 bases and J by 0 bases, with 6 bases between them.